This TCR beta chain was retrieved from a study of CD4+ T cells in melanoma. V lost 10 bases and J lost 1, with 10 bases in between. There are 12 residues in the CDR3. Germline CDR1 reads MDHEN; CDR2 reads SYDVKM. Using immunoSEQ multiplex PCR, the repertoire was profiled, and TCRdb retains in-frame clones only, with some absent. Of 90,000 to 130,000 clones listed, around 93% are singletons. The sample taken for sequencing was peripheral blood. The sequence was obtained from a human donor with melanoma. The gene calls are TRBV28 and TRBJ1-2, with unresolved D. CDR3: CAIRMDNYGYTF. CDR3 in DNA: TGTGCCATCCGAATGGATAACTATGGCTACACCTTC.